One and the same sample provided the 5 T cell receptor beta chains below, sequenced in a study of T cells in Graves' hyperthyroidism and ophthalmopathy. TCR beta CDR3 sequences were amplified from RNA transcripts. Researchers ran a first-round RT-PCR on the TCR CDR3 using the HTBI primer set. TCRdb recomputed calls from the multiplex PCR reads with MiXCR, one row per CDR3 protein. The table has around 420,000 distinct CDR3 sequences, approximately 15% seen once. Material: blood. The receptors were gathered from a woman younger than 35 with Graves' hyperthyroidism.

The chain is built from TRBV19 and TRBJ2-1; 8 nucleotides match TRBD2. The CDR3 extends over 15 amino acids. Unmatched junction bases numbered 3, after V lost 1 base and J lost 4 bases. Germline V CDR1 and CDR2: LNHDA, SQIVND (reference sequence). The CDR3 DNA follows: TGTGCCAGTAGTATAGTAGCGGGGAGGTACAATGAGCAGTTCTTC. Residues: CASSIVAGRYNEQFF.

The V gene is TRBV7-2, the J gene TRBJ2-2; D unresolved. V lost 2 bases to trimming and J lost 13 bases, with 8 bases between them. The CDR3 totals 11 residues. CDR1 and CDR2 from the germline V gene are SGHTA and FQGNSA. The DNA of the CDR3 is TGTGCCAGCAGCTTACATAGACGGCTGTTTTTT. It yields the protein CASSLHRRLFF.

The chain couples TRBV6-1 to TRBJ1-1; no definite D call. Between the trimmed V and J ends, which lost 2 bases and 1 base, there was a span of 11 bases. The germline CDR1 and CDR2 sequences are MNHNS and SASEGT. The CDR3 runs 15 residues. The CDR3 sequence is CASSESGNWNTEAFF. The CDR3 coding sequence is TGTGCCAGCAGTGAATCCGGGAACTGGAACACTGAAGCTTTCTTT.

The table lists this clonotype with many counts. This rearrangement joins TRBV11-2 to TRBJ2-1; TRBD2 is a possible D gene (6 bases). The CDR3 has 13 amino acids. CDR1 and CDR2 from the germline V gene are SGHAT and FQNNGV. The V end lost 5 bases, the J end lost 10 bases, and 15 bases lay between the germline ends. CDR3: CASSLGGMGEQFF. The CDR3, as DNA: TGTGCCAGCAGCCTGGGAGGAATGGGGGAGCAGTTCTTC.

This clonotype showed up many times. The chain joins TRBV29-1 to TRBJ2-1; D remains ambiguous. V was cut by 3 bases and J by 3 bases, with 6 bases left in between. The germline V gene has CDR1 SQVTM and CDR2 ANQGSEA. The CDR3 covers 12 residues. Here the CDR3 reads CSVDRRYNEQFF. The CDR3 nucleotides are TGCAGCGTTGACCGGCGCTACAATGAGCAGTTCTTC.